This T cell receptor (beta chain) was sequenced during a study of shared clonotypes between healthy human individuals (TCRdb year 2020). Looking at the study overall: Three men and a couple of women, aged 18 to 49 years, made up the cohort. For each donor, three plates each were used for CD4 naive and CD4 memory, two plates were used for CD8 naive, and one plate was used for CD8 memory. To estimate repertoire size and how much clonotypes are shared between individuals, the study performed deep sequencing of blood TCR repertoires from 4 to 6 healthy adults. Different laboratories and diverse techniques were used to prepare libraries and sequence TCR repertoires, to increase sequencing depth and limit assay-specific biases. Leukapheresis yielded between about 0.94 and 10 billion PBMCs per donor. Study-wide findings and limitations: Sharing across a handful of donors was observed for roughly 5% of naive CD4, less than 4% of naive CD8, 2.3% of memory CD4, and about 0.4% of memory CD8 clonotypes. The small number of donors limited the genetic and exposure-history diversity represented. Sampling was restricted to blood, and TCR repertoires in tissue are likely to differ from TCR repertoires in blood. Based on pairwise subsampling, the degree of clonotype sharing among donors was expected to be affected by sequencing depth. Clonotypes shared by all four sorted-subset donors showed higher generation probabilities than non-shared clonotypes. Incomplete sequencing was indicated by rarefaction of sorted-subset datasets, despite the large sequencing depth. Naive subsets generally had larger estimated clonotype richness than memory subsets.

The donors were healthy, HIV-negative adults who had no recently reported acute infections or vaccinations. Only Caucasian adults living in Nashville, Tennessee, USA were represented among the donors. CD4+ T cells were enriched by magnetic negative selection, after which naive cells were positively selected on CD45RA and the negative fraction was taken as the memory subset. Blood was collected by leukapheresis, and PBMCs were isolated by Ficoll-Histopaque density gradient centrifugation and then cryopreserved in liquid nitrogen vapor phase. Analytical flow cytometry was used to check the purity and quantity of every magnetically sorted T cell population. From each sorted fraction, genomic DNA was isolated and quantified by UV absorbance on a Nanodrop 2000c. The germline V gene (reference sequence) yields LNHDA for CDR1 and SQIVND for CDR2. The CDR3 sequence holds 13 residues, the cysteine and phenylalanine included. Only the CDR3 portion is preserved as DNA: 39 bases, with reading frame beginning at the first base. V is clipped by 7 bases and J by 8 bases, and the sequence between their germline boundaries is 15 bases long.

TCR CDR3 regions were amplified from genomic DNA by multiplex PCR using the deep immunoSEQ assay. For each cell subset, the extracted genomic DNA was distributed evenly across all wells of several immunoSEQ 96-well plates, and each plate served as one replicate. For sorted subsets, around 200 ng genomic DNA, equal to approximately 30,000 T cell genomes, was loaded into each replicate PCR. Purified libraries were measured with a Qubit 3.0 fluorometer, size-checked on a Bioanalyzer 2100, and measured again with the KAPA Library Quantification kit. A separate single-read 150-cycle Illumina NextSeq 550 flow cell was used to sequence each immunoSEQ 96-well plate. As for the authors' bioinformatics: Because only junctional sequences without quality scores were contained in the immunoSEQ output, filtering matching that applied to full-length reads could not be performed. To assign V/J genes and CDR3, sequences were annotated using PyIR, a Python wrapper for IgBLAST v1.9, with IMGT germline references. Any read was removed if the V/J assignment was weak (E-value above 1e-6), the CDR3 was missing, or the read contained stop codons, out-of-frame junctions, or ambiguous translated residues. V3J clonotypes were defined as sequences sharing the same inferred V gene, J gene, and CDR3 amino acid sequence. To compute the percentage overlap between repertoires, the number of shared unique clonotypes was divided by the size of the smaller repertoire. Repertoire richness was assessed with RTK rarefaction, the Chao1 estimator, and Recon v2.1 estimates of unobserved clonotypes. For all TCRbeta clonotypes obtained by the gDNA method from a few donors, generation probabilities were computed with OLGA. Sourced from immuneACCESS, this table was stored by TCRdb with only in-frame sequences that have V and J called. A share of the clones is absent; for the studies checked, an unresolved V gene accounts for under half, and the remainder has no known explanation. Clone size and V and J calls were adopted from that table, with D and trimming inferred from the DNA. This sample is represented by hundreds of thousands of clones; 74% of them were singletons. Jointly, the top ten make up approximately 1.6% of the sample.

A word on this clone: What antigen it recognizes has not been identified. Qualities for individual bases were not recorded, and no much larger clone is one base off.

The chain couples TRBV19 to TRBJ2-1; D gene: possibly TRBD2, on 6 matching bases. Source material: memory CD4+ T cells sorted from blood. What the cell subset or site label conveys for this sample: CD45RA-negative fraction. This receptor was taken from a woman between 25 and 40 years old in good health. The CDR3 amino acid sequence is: CASKQQPSDEQFF. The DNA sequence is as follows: TGTGCCAGTAAACAGCAACCTAGCGATGAGCAGTTCTTC. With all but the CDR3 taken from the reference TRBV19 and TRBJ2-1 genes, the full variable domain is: DGGITQSPKYLFRKEGQNVTLSCEQNLNHDAMYWYRQDPGQGLRLIYYSQIVNDFQKGDIAEGYSVSREKKESFPLTVTSAQKNPTAFYLCASKQQPSDEQFFGPGTRLTVL.